These 2 T cell receptor beta chains were sequenced from one sample in a study of blood T cell repertoires in COVID-19. Produced via immunoSEQ multiplex PCR; TCRdb's table is partial and in-frame only. Here the sample spans around 460,000 clones, roughly 90% being singletons. Sequenced sample: peripheral blood. The receptors here all came from a man between 18 and 35 years old with COVID-19, enrolled during active disease.

This clone has a single count. The V gene is TRBV7-2, the J gene TRBJ2-1, with D possibly being TRBD2 (5 bases). CDR3 size: 17 residues. Germline V gene lookup returns CDR1 SGHTA and CDR2 FQGNSA. V gave up 0 bases and J gave up 6 bases, with 18 bases separating them. CDR3 bases: TGTGCCAGCAGCTTAGCCCTGGGTAGAGGGATACTCAATGAGCAGTTCTTC. Encoded protein: CASSLALGRGILNEQFF.

This clone was seen once. This chain uses TRBV5-5 with TRBJ2-1, with 11 bases that match TRBD2. Per germline, CDR1 SGHKS and CDR2 YYEKEE (reference sequence). CDR3 size: 16 residues. V shed 0 bases and J 6 bases; nucleotides not matched to a gene: 5. CDR3 loop: CASSLVALAGVNEQFF. The CDR3, as DNA: TGTGCCAGCAGCTTGGTAGCACTAGCGGGAGTCAATGAGCAGTTCTTC.